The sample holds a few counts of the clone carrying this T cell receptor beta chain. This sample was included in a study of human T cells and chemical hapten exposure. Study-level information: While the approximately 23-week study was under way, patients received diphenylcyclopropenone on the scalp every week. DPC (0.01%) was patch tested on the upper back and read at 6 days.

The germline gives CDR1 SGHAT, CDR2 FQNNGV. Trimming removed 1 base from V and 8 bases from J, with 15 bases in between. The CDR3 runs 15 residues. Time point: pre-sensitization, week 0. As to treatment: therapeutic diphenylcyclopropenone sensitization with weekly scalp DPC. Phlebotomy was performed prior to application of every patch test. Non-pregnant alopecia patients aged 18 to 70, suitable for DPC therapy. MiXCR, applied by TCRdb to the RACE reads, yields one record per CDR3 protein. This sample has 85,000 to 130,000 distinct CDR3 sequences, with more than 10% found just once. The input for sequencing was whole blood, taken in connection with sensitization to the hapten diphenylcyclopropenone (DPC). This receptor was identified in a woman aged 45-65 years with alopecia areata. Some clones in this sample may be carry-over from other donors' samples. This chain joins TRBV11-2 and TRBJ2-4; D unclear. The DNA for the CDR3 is TGTGCCAGCAGCTTAGTTGGCGTTGCTTCTGACATTCAGTACTTC. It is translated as CASSLVGVASDIQYF.